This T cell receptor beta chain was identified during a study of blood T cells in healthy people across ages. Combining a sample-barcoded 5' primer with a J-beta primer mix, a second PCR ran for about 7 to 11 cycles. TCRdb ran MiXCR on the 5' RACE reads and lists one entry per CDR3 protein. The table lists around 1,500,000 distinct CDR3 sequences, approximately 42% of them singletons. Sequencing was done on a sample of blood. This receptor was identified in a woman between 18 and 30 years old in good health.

The CDR3 DNA reads as TGCGCCAGCAGCCTAATGACAGGAGATCTAGGTGAAGCTTTCTTT. The encoded protein is CASSLMTGDLGEAFF. V and J are TRBV4-1 and TRBJ1-1, with D perhaps matching TRBD1 (6 bases). This CDR3 has 15 residues. Germline V gene data show CDR1 as MGHRA and CDR2 as YSYEKL. The V end lost 4 bases, the J end lost 7 bases, and 19 bases lay between the germline ends.